This is a list of T cell receptor beta chains from one sample in a study of T-cell memory formation after mild COVID-19. TCRdb used MiXCR to reprocess the 5' RACE reads, holding one entry per CDR3 protein. The sample lists about 340,000 distinct CDR3 sequences; over 10% were seen once. The specimen was PBMCs or a T cell subset sorted from them (not recorded which). These receptors all come from a man aged 18 to 29 who had mild COVID-19 (a few samples of this study predate the infection). Cell type and time point are not known. Each CDR3 is given with its conserved first and last residue. Fields, in order: clone size, V gene, D gene, J gene, CDR3 protein, CDR3 DNA. D genes are given only for firm matches. Only part of the rows carry a size: once, few, many, or a class if the clone is expanded.

abundance: few
v_gene: TRBV4-3
d_gene: NA
j_gene: TRBJ2-1
CDR3aa: CASSQDRRGQDKQFF
CDR3nt: TGCGCCAGCAGCCAAGATCGTCGGGGGCAGGATAAGCAGTTCTTC

abundance: few
v_gene: TRBV19
d_gene: NA
j_gene: TRBJ2-2
CDR3aa: CASSPDRIPGELFF
CDR3nt: TGTGCCAGTAGTCCAGACAGGATTCCCGGGGAGCTGTTTTTT

abundance: few
v_gene: TRBV3-1
d_gene: NA
j_gene: TRBJ2-3
CDR3aa: CASSQGTSGPRNTQYF
CDR3nt: TGTGCCAGCAGCCAAGGGACCAGCGGACCCAGAAATACGCAGTATTTT

abundance: NA
v_gene: TRBV6-6
d_gene: NA
j_gene: TRBJ1-5
CDR3aa: CASSRKDQPQHF
CDR3nt: TGTGCCAGCAGTAGGAAGGATCAGCCCCAGCATTTT

abundance: many
v_gene: TRBV5-1
d_gene: TRBD1
j_gene: TRBJ2-3
CDR3aa: CASSPTGTADTQYF
CDR3nt: TGCGCCAGCAGCCCCACCGGGACAGCAGATACGCAGTATTTT

abundance: NA
v_gene: TRBV12-3/TRBV12-4
d_gene: NA
j_gene: TRBJ2-1
CDR3aa: CASSLDPARVHEQFF
CDR3nt: TGTGCCAGCAGTTTAGACCCCGCCAGGGTGCATGAGCAGTTCTTC

abundance: NA
v_gene: TRBV12-3/TRBV12-4
d_gene: NA
j_gene: TRBJ1-5
CDR3aa: CASSLIQNSNQPQHF
CDR3nt: TGTGCCAGCAGTTTAATACAGAATAGCAATCAGCCCCAGCATTTT

abundance: NA
v_gene: TRBV6-5
d_gene: TRBD1
j_gene: TRBJ2-7
CDR3aa: CASSYSTGRGRYEQYF
CDR3nt: TGTGCCAGCAGTTACTCCACAGGCAGGGGGCGATACGAGCAGTACTTC

abundance: NA
v_gene: TRBV5-1
d_gene: NA
j_gene: TRBJ1-1
CDR3aa: CASSSYGAAMNTEAFF
CDR3nt: TGCGCCAGCAGCTCGTACGGGGCAGCCATGAACACTGAAGCTTTCTTT

abundance: few
v_gene: TRBV5-1
d_gene: NA
j_gene: TRBJ2-3
CDR3aa: CASSLRTGADTQYF
CDR3nt: TGCGCCAGCAGCTTGCGTACGGGGGCAGATACGCAGTATTTT

abundance: few
v_gene: TRBV2
d_gene: TRBD1
j_gene: TRBJ2-7
CDR3aa: CASSEQGVYEQYF
CDR3nt: TGTGCCAGCAGTGAGCAGGGGGTTTACGAGCAGTACTTC

abundance: NA
v_gene: TRBV7-6
d_gene: NA
j_gene: TRBJ2-1
CDR3aa: CASSRGGEDEQFF
CDR3nt: TGTGCCAGCAGCCGGGGTGGGGAGGATGAGCAGTTCTTC

abundance: NA
v_gene: TRBV30
d_gene: NA
j_gene: TRBJ1-1
CDR3aa: CAWSVPKAAFF
CDR3nt: TGTGCCTGGAGTGTACCTAAAGCAGCTTTCTTT

abundance: NA
v_gene: TRBV5-1
d_gene: NA
j_gene: TRBJ2-3
CDR3aa: CASSLGTIRTDTQYF
CDR3nt: TGCGCCAGCAGCTTGGGGACCATCCGCACAGATACGCAGTATTTT

abundance: NA
v_gene: TRBV7-6
d_gene: NA
j_gene: TRBJ2-7
CDR3aa: CASSLGWARGVGEQYF
CDR3nt: TGTGCCAGCAGCTTAGGGTGGGCCAGGGGGGTCGGCGAGCAGTACTTC

abundance: few
v_gene: TRBV4-3
d_gene: TRBD1
j_gene: TRBJ2-5
CDR3aa: CASSQDSGGWETQYF
CDR3nt: TGCGCCAGCAGCCAAGATTCAGGGGGATGGGAGACCCAGTACTTC

abundance: many
v_gene: TRBV6-5
d_gene: TRBD2
j_gene: TRBJ2-5
CDR3aa: CASSKTSGEQETQYF
CDR3nt: TGTGCCAGCAGTAAAACTAGCGGGGAACAAGAGACCCAGTACTTC

abundance: NA
v_gene: TRBV6-1
d_gene: NA
j_gene: TRBJ1-1
CDR3aa: CASRRLGLNTEAFF
CDR3nt: TGTGCCAGCAGACGGTTAGGGCTGAACACTGAAGCTTTCTTT

abundance: many
v_gene: TRBV20-1
d_gene: NA
j_gene: TRBJ2-6
CDR3aa: CSARENPFFWGTDSGANVLTF
CDR3nt: TGCAGTGCTAGAGAAAACCCGTTCTTCTGGGGAACGGACTCTGGGGCCAACGTCCTGACTTTC

abundance: NA
v_gene: TRBV7-9
d_gene: NA
j_gene: TRBJ1-5
CDR3aa: CASSFSNSNQPQHF
CDR3nt: TGTGCCAGCAGCTTCTCGAATAGCAATCAGCCCCAGCATTTT

abundance: NA
v_gene: TRBV5-1
d_gene: NA
j_gene: TRBJ2-7
CDR3aa: CASSLVGDSYEQYF
CDR3nt: TGCGCCAGCAGCTTGGTGGGGGACTCCTACGAGCAGTACTTC

abundance: many
v_gene: TRBV9
d_gene: NA
j_gene: TRBJ2-7
CDR3aa: CASSVTATARAEQYF
CDR3nt: TGTGCCAGCAGCGTTACTGCGACGGCCCGGGCCGAGCAGTACTTC

abundance: NA
v_gene: TRBV2
d_gene: NA
j_gene: TRBJ1-4
CDR3aa: CASSGRRRNEKLFF
CDR3nt: TGTGCCAGCAGTGGACGTCGTCGCAATGAAAAACTGTTTTTT

abundance: NA
v_gene: TRBV12-3/TRBV12-4
d_gene: NA
j_gene: TRBJ2-3
CDR3aa: CASISNQGRTDTQYF
CDR3nt: TGTGCCAGCATCTCCAATCAGGGCCGCACAGATACGCAGTATTTT

abundance: NA
v_gene: TRBV21-1
d_gene: NA
j_gene: TRBJ1-1
CDR3aa: CASSDPRVEAFF
CDR3nt: TGTGCCAGCAGCGATCCGAGAGTTGAAGCTTTCTTT